In this sample, the clone carrying this T cell receptor (beta chain) turned up once. The data were obtained in a study of blood T cell repertoires in COVID-19. As for the study in general: Acute and convalescent COVID-19 specimens originated in the United States, Italy and Spain. T cells, B-cell-depleted T cells, or PBMCs supplied cDNA or gDNA.

Original processing notes: Using reference gene primer amplification, nucleated cell counts were estimated. This table comes from immunoSEQ multiplex PCR, and its TCRdb copy is limited to in-frame clones, with some not included. That table is the source of V, J and clone size, and D and trimming were worked out from the DNA. The table lists 350,000 or so clones, roughly 90% of them singletons, with 3% to 4.5% in the top ten. V dropped 0 bases and J dropped 2 bases, with 6 bases sitting between them. The V gene's germline CDR1 is SGHKS and CDR2 YYEKEE (reference sequence). The CDR3 length is 15 residues.

The J gene is TRBJ2-6, the V gene TRBV5-5; no clear D. This TCR came from a woman aged 55-70 years with COVID-19, enrolled during active disease. Sample: peripheral blood. The CDR3, as DNA: TGTGCCAGCAGCTTGGGAATAGCTGGGGCCAACGTCCTGACTTTC. This gives the protein CASSLGIAGANVLTF.